The clone carrying this T cell receptor (beta chain) was observed once. Its antigen is still unknown. The CDR3 has 16 residues. Per germline, CDR1 SEHNR and CDR2 FQNEAQ (reference sequence). V dropped 1 base and J dropped 2; count of bases not matched to a gene: 5. The data belong to a study of graft-versus-host responses after intestinal transplantation. About the research overall: Induction using anti-thymocyte globulin, followed by tacrolimus and steroids for two to three years, was given to all recipients. Whole-study findings and limits: Early post-transplant HvG declines tracked with peak circulating GvH clone levels. Present in recipient marrow, GvH clones included some that appeared first in ileum or blood. Allografts of patients with graft-donor T cell macrochimerism showed high graft-versus-host to host-versus-graft clone ratios.

Data came from immunoSEQ multiplex PCR; TCRdb stores just in-frame clones and leaves some out. The sample holds around 9,000 clones; approximately 93% are singletons and the top ten take roughly 2.2%. The specimen comprised PBMCs, sampled 11 days after intestinal transplantation. The chain joins TRBV7-9 to TRBJ2-3; TRBD2 matches 8 bases. The source of this sequence is a human patient who received an intestinal transplant, so some T cells may come from the graft donor. CDR3 region: CASSLVGSGATDTQYF. The DNA for the CDR3 is TGTGCCAGCAGCTTAGTTGGTAGCGGGGCCACAGATACGCAGTATTTT.